Below are 18 T cell receptor beta chains sequenced from a single sample in a study of T cell changes during pregnancy in multiple sclerosis. Data came from immunoSEQ multiplex PCR; TCRdb stores just in-frame clones and leaves some out. The data hold approximately 88,000 clones, with about 94% observed a single time. Sequencing used peripheral blood, obtained in the third trimester of pregnancy. The receptors derive from a female donor with multiple sclerosis, enrolled in a pregnancy study.

This clone was observed a single time. The chain carries TRBV19 and TRBJ1-1; 9 bases are a match to TRBD1. V was pared by 5 bases and J by 11 bases, with 9 bases of the junction left unmatched. Germline CDR1 and CDR2: LNHDA and SQIVND (reference sequence). CDR3 length: 13 residues. CDR3 loop: CASSSFVTGGAFF. The CDR3 DNA follows: TGTGCCAGTAGTTCCTTCGTGACAGGGGGGGCTTTCTTT.

The J gene is TRBJ2-7, the V gene TRBV28, with TRBD2 as a possible D gene (6 bases). This CDR3 has 18 residues. CDR1 and CDR2 from the germline V gene are MDHEN and SYDVKM. V was trimmed by 5 bases and J by 0 bases, leaving 23 bases between them. Here the CDR3 DNA reads TGTGCCAGCAGTCCCGCCCTAGCGAGCGCTATCAGCTCCTACGAGCAGTACTTC. Translating gives CASSPALASAISSYEQYF.

CDR3 DNA: TGTGCCAGTAGTATTACTAGCACAGAGACCCAGTACTTC. This codes for CASSITSTETQYF. The V call is TRBV19, the J call TRBJ2-5; weak D call: TRBD2 (6 bases). V lost 3 bases and J lost 4, with 9 bases in between. The CDR3 contains 13 residues. Germline assignment: CDR1 LNHDA and CDR2 SQIVND (reference sequence).

V usage is TRBV7-9 and J usage is TRBJ2-3; the match to TRBD2 covers 11 bases. CDR1 and CDR2 (germline): SEHNR, FQNEAQ (reference sequence). The junction had 6 bases not matched to a gene; V was cut back by 5 bases and J by 2 bases. The CDR3 covers 16 residues. CDR3 residues: CASSPGTSGLTDTQYF. The CDR3 nucleotides read TGTGCCAGCAGCCCTGGGACTAGCGGACTCACAGATACGCAGTATTTT.

The chain employs TRBV5-1 and TRBJ2-3, with 7 nucleotides matching TRBD2. This CDR3 comprises 16 residues. Unmatched junction bases numbered 15, after V lost 1 base and J lost 10 bases. Germline V CDR1 and CDR2: SGHRS, YFSETQ. CDR3 bases: TGCGCCAGCAGCTTGATGGGAGGAGCGGGGAGAACCGCGCAGTATTTT. It yields the protein CASSLMGGAGRTAQYF.

The chain links TRBV7-6 to TRBJ1-4, with 7 nucleotides matching TRBD1. The V and J ends lost 6 bases and 4 bases, in that order; junction bases with no gene match: 2. The CDR3 runs 13 residues. Germline V gives CDR1 SGHVS, CDR2 FNYEAQ. CDR3 coding DNA: TGTGCCAGCAGGGGGACAGATAATGAAAAACTGTTTTTT. As protein: CASRGTDNEKLFF.

The chain recombines TRBV5-1 with TRBJ2-2; 11 bases are shared with TRBD2. The CDR3 is made up of 15 amino acids. Germline V CDR1 and CDR2: SGHRS, YFSETQ. Germline trimming cut 3 bases from V and 6 bases from J; bases unmatched to any gene: 4. The CDR3 here is CASSSTSGIPGELFF. CDR3 DNA: TGCGCCAGCAGCTCGACTAGCGGGATTCCCGGGGAGCTGTTTTTT.

The rearrangement joins TRBV20-1 to TRBJ1-2; D is unresolved. The germline V gene has CDR1 DFQATT and CDR2 SNEGSKA (reference sequence). Trimming cost V 0 bases and J 5 bases, with 4 bases left between them. The CDR3 sequence is 11 residues long. For the CDR3, the DNA is TGCAGTGCTAGAGACAGATATGGCTACACCTTC. Translation: CSARDRYGYTF.

The rearrangement uses TRBV2 and TRBJ1-2; 8 positions match TRBD1. Germline CDR1 SNHLY, CDR2 FYNNEI. CDR3 size: 11 residues. V dropped 6 bases and J dropped 8; count of bases not matched to a gene: 2. The CDR3 coding sequence is TGTGCCAGCAGGACAGGGGAAGGCTACACCTTC. Translating gives CASRTGEGYTF. The full variable domain, completed using reference TRBV2 and TRBJ1-2, is EPEVTQTPSHQVTQMGQEVILRCVPISNHLYFYWYRQILGQKVEFLVSFYNNEISEKSEIFDDQFSVERPDGSNFTLKIRSTKLEDSAMYFCASRTGEGYTFGSGTRLTVV.

V and J are TRBV20-1 and TRBJ1-1; no reliable D call. This CDR3 contains 11 residues. Germline assignment: CDR1 DFQATT and CDR2 SNEGSKA (reference sequence). V lost 2 bases to trimming and J lost 11 bases, with 12 bases between them. CDR3 loop: CSARFVNGAFF. CDR3 nucleotide sequence: TGCAGTGCTAGATTTGTTAACGGGGCTTTCTTT.

DNA for the CDR3: TGCGCCAGCAGCCAGGTTAGCGGGAGCACAGAGACCCAGTACTTC. Its protein is CASSQVSGSTETQYF. The chain employs TRBV5-1 and TRBJ2-5; 9 bases agree with TRBD2. This CDR3 region has 15 residues. The V segment lost 4 bases and the J segment 4 bases; nucleotides outside the gene matches: 8. Germline V gene sequence: CDR1 SGHRS, CDR2 YFSETQ. Drawing the rest from reference TRBV5-1 and TRBJ2-5, the complete variable domain is KAGVTQTPRYLIKTRGQQVTLSCSPISGHRSVSWYQQTPGQGLQFLFEYFSETQRNKGNFPGRFSGRQFSNSRSEMNVSTLELGDSALYLCASSQVSGSTETQYFGPGTRLLVL.

This clone was detected only once. CDR3: CASSLGGGRLDEQFF. The DNA of the CDR3 is TGTGCCAGCAGCCTTGGGGGAGGGAGGTTGGATGAGCAGTTCTTC. V is TRBV28 and J is TRBJ2-1; 7 nucleotides line up with TRBD2. The length of the CDR3 is 15 residues. V was pared by 6 bases and J by 8 bases, with 13 bases of the junction left unmatched. Germline lookup yields CDR1 MDHEN and CDR2 SYDVKM.

This clone was observed a single time. CDR3 sequence: CASSARTGGSQPQHF. CDR3 sequence (DNA): TGTGCCAGCAGTGCCAGGACAGGGGGCTCTCAGCCCCAGCATTTT. The J gene is TRBJ1-5, the V gene TRBV6-1, with 11 bases that match TRBD1. This CDR3 spans 15 amino acids. Germline V CDR1 and CDR2: MNHNS, SASEGT. V lost 4 bases to trimming and J lost 6 bases; unmatched junction nucleotides: 5.

The chain uses TRBV18 and TRBJ1-2; tentatively, D is TRBD1 (5 bases). The CDR3 extends over 14 amino acids. Looked up from germline, CDR1 is KGHSH and CDR2 is LQKENI. The germline V and J ends were trimmed by 3 bases and 6 bases, with 14 bases remaining between them. The DNA for the CDR3 is TGTGCCAGCTCACCGGCTACAGGTTTCGATGGCTACACCTTC. As protein: CASSPATGFDGYTF. Drawing the rest from reference TRBV18 and TRBJ1-2, the complete variable domain is NAGVMQNPRHLVRRRGQEARLRCSPMKGHSHVYWYRQLPEEGLKFMVYLQKENIIDESGMPKERFSAEFPKEGPSILRIQQVVRGDSAAYFCASSPATGFDGYTFGSGTRLTVV.

The chain combines TRBV6-4 with TRBJ2-3, with 8 bases matching TRBD1. The CDR3 runs 15 residues. CDR1 and CDR2 (germline): MRHNA, SNTAGT. J gave up 3 bases and V 2 bases, and 4 bases lay outside the gene matches. The CDR3 spells CASSDGGQETDTQYF. The CDR3 DNA follows: TGTGCCAGCAGTGACGGGGGACAGGAGACAGATACGCAGTATTTT.

The genes are TRBV19 and TRBJ2-2; D gene unclear. The CDR3 contains 12 residues. Germline V CDR1 and CDR2: LNHDA, SQIVND (reference sequence). V lost 9 bases, J lost 4 bases, and 9 bases lay in between. The CDR3 DNA is TGTGCCAGCCGTCCTCTCACCGGGGAGCTGTTTTTT. It codes for CASRPLTGELFF.

The genes are TRBV9 and TRBJ2-7; TRBD1 aligns across 9 bases. Germline V gene sequence: CDR1 SGDLS, CDR2 YYNGEE. Losses at the gene ends were 3 bases for V and 3 bases for J; bases not matched to a gene: 4. The CDR3 runs 14 residues. This CDR3 is CASSAGDRDYEQYF. CDR3 DNA: TGTGCCAGCAGCGCCGGGGACAGGGACTACGAGCAGTACTTC.

The chain combines TRBV2 with TRBJ2-1; TRBD1 is a possible D gene (6 bases). CDR1 SNHLY and CDR2 FYNNEI come from the germline V gene. The CDR3 is 13 amino acids. V dropped 6 bases and J dropped 4 bases, with 10 bases sitting between them. The chain's CDR3 is CASSPDRYNEQFF. CDR3 bases: TGTGCCAGCAGCCCTGACAGGTACAATGAGCAGTTCTTC.